These 30 T cell receptor beta chains originate from one sample sequenced in a study of tumor-infiltrating lymphocytes in primary liver carcinoma. The roughly 19-32 mg bulk tissue piece was not sorted before simultaneous RNA and DNA extraction. A primer in the constant region served to generate TCR beta cDNA from 450 to 600 ng of total RNA. Investigators got TCR beta libraries out of three nested multiplex PCR rounds, done with slightly modified ARM-PCR. Rounds one and two of PCR, each of roughly 10 cycles, were primed with TRBV1-TRBV30 forward primers and a C-beta reverse primer. MiXCR, applied by TCRdb to the multiplex PCR reads, yields one record per CDR3 protein. The table includes some 190,000 distinct CDR3 sequences, about 85% detected once. The sample was tumor tissue from primary liver carcinoma. The receptors stem from a man aged 40-50 years with primary liver carcinoma and hepatitis B virus infection.

Remarks on this clonotype: One junction end disagrees with the germline gene, perhaps due to a read error. The V call is TRBV6-5, the J call TRBJ1-2, with 7 bases lining up with TRBD1. Germline lookup yields CDR1 MNHEY and CDR2 SVGAGI. This CDR3 contains 17 residues. The CDR3 spells CASKGGQMDRFGYGYTF. The CDR3 region has the DNA TGTGCCAGCAAGGGGGGACAGATGGATCGATTCGGCTATGGCTACACGTTC.

About this clonotype: The CDR3 does not close with the conserved phenylalanine or tryptophan, likely indicating a read error. The rearrangement uses TRBV29-1 and TRBJ2-1; TRBD2 matches 7 bases. CDR1 and CDR2 (germline): SQVTM, ANQGSEA. The CDR3 loop spans 13 amino acids. The CDR3 here is CNVAIAGAREQFL. CDR3 nucleotides: TGCAACGTTGCCATCGCGGGAGCGCGTGAGCAGTTCTTA.

As regards this clonotype: One junction end does not reproduce the germline sequence, and a read error may be involved. This chain uses TRBV6-2 or TRBV6-3 with TRBJ1-1; TRBD1 might be the D (5 bases). Germline-derived CDR1 and CDR2 are MNHEY and SVGEGT. The length of the CDR3 is 15 residues. The CDR3 region is CTSSTPLTGHPEAFF. CDR3 DNA: TGTACCAGCAGTACACCTTTGACGGGGCACCCTGAAGCTTTCTTT.

Regarding this clonotype: Germline is not matched at one junction end, which may reflect a read error. The chain couples TRBV4-3 to TRBJ1-2; tentative D call: TRBD1 (5 bases). Germline assignment: CDR1 LGHNA and CDR2 YSLEER. The CDR3 runs 14 residues. The CDR3 DNA reads TGTGCCAGCAGCCAAGATCTAACAGACTGGGGCTACACTTTC. As protein: CASSQDLTDWGYTF.

Comment on this clonotype: The junction differs from germline at one of its ends, possibly a read error. V is TRBV5-4 and J is TRBJ2-1; 7 positions match TRBD2. This CDR3 comprises 15 residues. Germline values: CDR1 SGHNT, CDR2 YYREEE (reference sequence). This CDR3 reads CASILAGEGNNEQFF. Written as DNA, the CDR3 is TGTGCCAGCATCTTGGCCGGGGAGGGTAACAATGAGCAGTTCTTC.

Concerning this clonotype: At one boundary the junction diverges from the germline segment, which might be a read error. The rearrangement links TRBV6-1 to TRBJ2-7; TRBD2 is a possible D gene (7 bases). The germline V gene encodes CDR1 MNHNS and CDR2 SASEGT. The CDR3 has 15 residues. DNA for the CDR3: TGTGTCAGCGGGGCAGGACAGAGGCCCCCCTACGAGCAGTACTTC. It specifies CVSGAGQRPPYEQYF.

About this clonotype: A junction boundary mismatches the germline segment, possibly from a read error. The chain recombines TRBV12-3 or TRBV12-4 with TRBJ1-2; no clear D. The CDR3 loop spans 12 amino acids. The CDR3 loop reads CVSCLSGAGYTF. The CDR3 nucleotides read TGTGTCAGCTGTTTATCAGGAGCTGGCTACACTTTC.

This sequence joins TRBV29-1 and TRBJ2-1; 9 nucleotides match TRBD2. Germline V CDR1 and CDR2: SQVTM, ANQGSEA. The CDR3 runs to 12 residues. CDR3 amino acids: CIVALISGREFF. As DNA, the CDR3 is TGCATCGTCGCTCTTATTAGCGGGAGAGAATTCTTC.

A word on this clonotype: Germline and junction disagree at one end, which may indicate a read error. The CDR3 region is CASSLQGAIYRYTF. DNA of the CDR3: TGTGCCAGCAGTCTACAGGGGGCTATCTATCGCTACACCTTC. V usage is TRBV12-3 or TRBV12-4 and J usage is TRBJ1-2, with 9 bases identical to TRBD1. CDR3 length equals 14 residues.

As for this clonotype: Without the conserved terminal phenylalanine or tryptophan, this CDR3 likely stems from a read error. The rearrangement joins TRBV4-3 to TRBJ1-1, with D perhaps matching TRBD1 (5 bases). Trimming shortened V by 1 base and J by 11 bases, and 14 bases separated the two germline ends. Germline CDR1 is LGHNA and CDR2 is YSLEER. The length of the CDR3 is 13 residues. The CDR3 spells CASSQGGNTGAFY. The CDR3, as DNA: TGCGCCAGCAGCCAAGGGGGGAACACTGGGGCTTTCTAT.

In its sample, this clonotype was seen once. An end of the junction does not agree with germline; a read error may underlie this. The CDR3 protein is CATKRGTETHYF. CDR3 DNA: TGTGCCACCAAGAGGGGGACAGAGACCCATTACTTC. The rearrangement uses TRBV7-9 and TRBJ2-5, with 7 bases lining up with TRBD1. CDR1 and CDR2 (germline): SEHNR, FQNEAQ (reference sequence). This CDR3 contains 12 residues.

The V gene is TRBV5-5, the J gene TRBJ2-1; 9 nucleotides line up with TRBD2. CDR3 length: 17 residues. The germline CDR1 and CDR2 sequences are SGHKS and YYEKEE (reference sequence). Trimming took 4 bases from V and 7 from J; bases not matched to a gene: 15. CDR3 in amino acids: CASSRAQGLAGKNEQFF. DNA of the CDR3: TGTGCCAGCAGCCGGGCTCAAGGCCTAGCGGGAAAAAATGAGCAGTTCTTC. The complete variable domain, with remaining parts taken from reference TRBV5-5 and TRBJ2-1, reads DAGVTQSPTHLIKTRGQQVTLRCSPISGHKSVSWYQQVLGQGPQFIFQYYEKEERGRGNFPDRFSARQFPNYSSELNVNALLLGDSALYLCASSRAQGLAGKNEQFFGPGTRLTVL.

This clonotype was detected only once. V gene TRBV29-1 combines with J gene TRBJ2-3, with TRBD1 matching 9 bases. Germline CDR1 reads SQVTM; CDR2 reads ANQGSEA. The J segment lost 12 bases and the V segment lost 6 bases, leaving 16 bases of the junction unmatched. The CDR3 runs to 14 residues. The CDR3 loop reads CSVETGGVTDAQYF. The CDR3 DNA sequence: TGCAGCGTCGAAACAGGGGGCGTCACAGATGCTCAGTATTTT.

Worth noting for this clonotype: Likely a read error: the CDR3 ends without its conserved phenylalanine or tryptophan. The DNA is omitted, as the CDR3 cannot be located on it reliably, and the CDR3 follows TCRdb's listing. V is TRBV29-1 and J is TRBJ2-3; the DNA was not compared with TRBD1, the D call given in the table. The germline V gene has CDR1 SQVTM and CDR2 ANQGSEA. The CDR3 is 14 residues long, counting both termini. Here the CDR3 reads CSVSGTGASYTQYS.

About this clonotype: Likely a read error: the CDR3 ends without its conserved phenylalanine or tryptophan. The chain is built from TRBV29-1 and TRBJ2-3; weak D call: TRBD1 (6 bases). This CDR3 has 12 amino acids. Germline CDR1 and CDR2: SQVTM and ANQGSEA. The V end lost 3 bases, the J end lost 7 bases, and 11 bases lay between the germline ends. CDR3 DNA sequence: TGCAGCGTTGATACGGGGACATATACGCAGTATCTT. Its translation is CSVDTGTYTQYL.

The chain joins TRBV29-1 to TRBJ2-5; possible D gene TRBD2, 5 bases. Per germline, CDR1 SQVTM and CDR2 ANQGSEA. The V end lost 7 bases, the J end lost 4 bases, and 25 bases lay between the germline ends. The CDR3 spans 16 residues. The CDR3 sequence is CSAYTTPGFAGETQYF. CDR3 nucleotide sequence: TGCAGCGCCTACACGACTCCGGGATTTGCGGGAGAGACCCAGTACTTC.

This clonotype has at least ten counts. This chain connects TRBV30 to TRBJ1-2, with a tentative D call TRBD1 (6 bases). V shed 3 bases and J shed 5 bases, with 16 bases lying between them. The CDR3 contains 14 residues. CDR1 GTSNPN and CDR2 SVGIG come from the germline V gene (reference sequence). Here the CDR3 reads CAWRTQGGVYGYTF. In nucleotides, the CDR3 is TGTGCCTGGAGAACACAGGGAGGTGTATATGGCTACACCTTC.

Note on this clonotype: Because the CDR3 is missing its conserved closing phenylalanine or tryptophan, this is likely a read error. The chain links TRBV29-1 to TRBJ2-1; weak D call: TRBD2 (6 bases). V lost 1 base and J 7 bases, leaving 17 bases between the germline ends. The CDR3 is 15 residues long. Germline V gene data show CDR1 as SQVTM and CDR2 as ANQGSEA. This chain's CDR3 is CSVEGLAEQVNEQFS. Written as DNA, the CDR3 is TGCAGCGTTGAAGGATTAGCGGAGCAGGTGAATGAGCAGTTCTCC.

The chain recombines TRBV6-2 or TRBV6-3 with TRBJ1-5; D uncertain. Looked up from germline, CDR1 is MNHEY and CDR2 is SVGEGT. The V end was cut by 2 bases, the J end by 0 bases, with 5 bases between. The CDR3 totals 14 residues. CDR3 sequence (DNA): TGTGCCAGCAGTTACCCACGTAGCAATCAGCCCCAGCATTTT. Encoded protein: CASSYPRSNQPQHF.

This chain joins TRBV6-2 or TRBV6-3 and TRBJ2-3, with 7 bases lining up with TRBD1. CDR1 is MNHEY, CDR2 SVGEGT, per germline. V lost 6 bases to trimming and J lost 7 bases; unmatched junction nucleotides: 10. The CDR3 runs 14 residues. The CDR3 DNA reads as TGTGCCAGCAGCCACAGGGTAGGGGGCTATACGCAGTATTTT. It codes for CASSHRVGGYTQYF.

This clonotype was found once. Because it lacks the conserved phenylalanine or tryptophan at the end, this CDR3 is likely a read error. V gene TRBV29-1 combines with J gene TRBJ2-3; maybe TRBD2 (6 bases). The CDR3 runs to 16 residues. Germline CDR1 is SQVTM and CDR2 is ANQGSEA. The DNA for the CDR3 is TGTAGCGGCGGGACGGGGGACGGGACTAGCACAGATACGCAGTATTCT. It encodes CSGGTGDGTSTDTQYS.

This rearrangement joins TRBV5-1 to TRBJ1-5; TRBD1 aligns across 8 bases. Germline V CDR1 and CDR2: SGHRS, YFSETQ. The CDR3 consists of 16 residues. V was clipped by 3 bases and J by 15 bases; unmatched bases: 20. DNA of the CDR3: TGCGCCAGCAGCTGGGGGGAACAGGGGGTAAATCAGGCCCGGCATTTT. Protein: CASSWGEQGVNQARHF.

In the case of this clonotype: At one end, the junction sequence differs from germline, possibly due to a read error. The V call is TRBV11-3, the J call TRBJ2-1, with D unresolved. From germline, CDR1 is SGHNT and CDR2 YENEEA. CDR3 size: 14 residues. Here the CDR3 reads CASSLAVPNNEQFF. CDR3 in DNA: TGTGCCAGCAGCTTAGCTGTCCCGAACAATGAGCAATTCTTC.

The CDR3, as DNA: TGTGCCACCAGTGATTGCGGGACTGGAATAGAGACCCAGTACTTC. The encoded protein is CATSDCGTGIETQYF. This chain joins TRBV24-1 and TRBJ2-5, with D possibly being TRBD2 (6 bases). Per germline, CDR1 KGHDR and CDR2 SFDVKD. This CDR3 is 15 amino acids long. V lost 2 bases to trimming and J lost 4 bases, with 13 bases between them.

The V gene is TRBV14, the J gene TRBJ2-7, with D perhaps given as TRBD1 or TRBD2 (5 bases each). Germline V gene lookup returns CDR1 SGHDN and CDR2 FVKESK. The V end was cut by 11 bases, the J end by 4 bases, with 24 bases between. This CDR3 has 15 residues. CDR3 DNA sequence: TGTGCCTGTAGCCCCTCGGGACGGAAACTATACGAGCAGTACTTC. As protein: CACSPSGRKLYEQYF.

A few counts support this clonotype. The chain links TRBV29-1 to TRBJ2-1; 11 bases map to TRBD1. The CDR3 runs 13 residues. The V gene end was trimmed by 7 bases and the J gene end by 7 bases; junction bases not matched to a gene: 6. CDR1 and CDR2 from the germline V gene are SQVTM and ANQGSEA. CDR3 DNA: TGCAGCGATGGGACAGGGGGATATAATGAGCAGTTCTTC. The encoded protein is CSDGTGGYNEQFF.

V usage is TRBV4-3 and J usage is TRBJ2-1; no clear D. The V gene's germline CDR1 is LGHNA and CDR2 YSLEER. Trimming removed 2 bases at V and 5 bases at J, with 16 bases between. The CDR3 length is 16 residues. Written as DNA, the CDR3 is TGCGCCAGCAGCCAATTCCCCTCCCCGAAGGACAATGAGCAGTTCTTC. Translation: CASSQFPSPKDNEQFF.

Of note for this clonotype: At one end, the junction sequence differs from germline, possibly due to a read error. The rearrangement joins TRBV29-1 to TRBJ2-3; 7 bases are shared with TRBD2. The CDR3 is 14 residues long. Germline lookup yields CDR1 SQVTM and CDR2 ANQGSEA. In nucleotides, the CDR3 is TGCAGCGCCGAGGCGGGAGCCGGCACAGATATGCAGAATTTT. Translation gives CSAEAGAGTDMQNF.

The V gene is TRBV7-2, the J gene TRBJ2-7, with TRBD1 matching 7 bases. V gave up 6 bases and J gave up 1 base; unmatched junction bases: 12. In germline, CDR1 is SGHTA, CDR2 FQGNSA. The CDR3 is made up of 16 amino acids. CDR3 residues: CASSSGQGQCSYEQYF. In nucleotides, the CDR3 is TGTGCCAGCAGTTCTGGTCAGGGACAGTGTTCCTACGAGCAGTACTTC.

With regard to this clonotype: The CDR3 does not end in the conserved phenylalanine or tryptophan, so this is likely a read error. The rearrangement joins TRBV11-3 to TRBJ1-5; the D is unclear. From germline, CDR1 is SGHNT and CDR2 YENEEA. The CDR3 is made up of 15 amino acids. The germline V and J ends were trimmed by 2 bases and 6 bases, with 14 bases remaining between them. Here the CDR3 reads CASSLNLGMAQPQHL. The CDR3 nucleotides read TGTGCCAGCAGCTTAAATCTAGGGATGGCTCAGCCCCAGCATCTT.